This passage covers 19 T cell receptor beta chains from one sample sequenced in a study of T cells in localized non-small cell lung cancer. Clones were sequenced by immunoSEQ multiplex PCR, and TCRdb holds only the in-frame ones, with some missing. Here the sample spans about 41,000 clones, approximately 83% being singletons. The specimen was PBMCs, collected before any cancer treatment. Receptors were obtained from a man between 40 and 70 years old with stage II lung adenocarcinoma.

The genes are TRBV4-2 and TRBJ1-2; D is ambiguous. With 3 bases removed from V and 4 bases from J, the gap between germline ends came to 12 bases. In germline, CDR1 is LGHNA, CDR2 YNFKEQ. The CDR3 loop spans 14 amino acids. Here the CDR3 DNA reads TGTGCCAGCAGCCATCTCCGCCAAGGCTATGGCTACACCTTC. It yields the protein CASSHLRQGYGYTF.

This sequence joins TRBV6-6 and TRBJ2-7; 7 bases line up with TRBD1. The J segment lost 3 bases and the V segment lost 6 bases, leaving 11 bases of the junction unmatched. From germline, CDR1 is MNHNY and CDR2 SVGAGI (reference sequence). This CDR3 comprises 15 residues. For the CDR3, the DNA is TGTGCCAGCAGCCCGCAGAGGGGACAGATCTACGAGCAGTACTTC. Its translation: CASSPQRGQIYEQYF.

The chain joins TRBV10-3 to TRBJ1-5, with a possible D match to TRBD1 (5 bases). CDR3 length: 13 amino acids. The germline V gene has CDR1 ENHRY and CDR2 SYGVKD. V was trimmed by 4 bases and J by 5 bases, leaving 9 bases between them. The CDR3 nucleotides read TGTGCCATCAGTGCGGGACGGGATCAGCCCCAGCATTTT. This sequence encodes CAISAGRDQPQHF.

In its sample, this clone was seen a few times. The rearrangement links TRBV2 to TRBJ1-2; D may be TRBD1 (5 bases). This CDR3 has 15 residues. In germline, CDR1 is SNHLY, CDR2 FYNNEI. Deletions cut 4 bases from V and 4 bases from J, with 16 bases between. CDR3 sequence reads: CASSVEGGARYGYTF. In nucleotides, the CDR3 is TGTGCCAGCAGTGTGGAAGGTGGGGCACGCTATGGCTACACCTTC. The full variable domain, completed using reference TRBV2 and TRBJ1-2, is EPEVTQTPSHQVTQMGQEVILRCVPISNHLYFYWYRQILGQKVEFLVSFYNNEISEKSEIFDDQFSVERPDGSNFTLKIRSTKLEDSAMYFCASSVEGGARYGYTFGSGTRLTVV.

This clone rates as medium-sized. The V gene is TRBV28, the J gene TRBJ2-1; 7 nucleotides line up with TRBD2. J was trimmed by 6 bases and V by 4 bases; bases with no gene match: 3. This CDR3 has 13 amino acids. CDR1 is MDHEN, CDR2 SYDVKM, per germline. The DNA of the CDR3 is TGTGCCAGCAGTTCAGGACTAGTCAATGAGCAGTTCTTC. Amino acids: CASSSGLVNEQFF.

V usage is TRBV18 and J usage is TRBJ2-1, with unresolved D. CDR1 and CDR2 from the germline V gene are KGHSH and LQKENI. Trimming shortened V by 2 bases and J by 9 bases, and 5 bases separated the two germline ends. This CDR3 is 11 amino acids long. The CDR3 region is CASSPEGEQFF. The CDR3 DNA sequence: TGTGCCAGCTCACCAGAAGGTGAGCAGTTCTTC. The full variable domain, in which reference TRBV18 and TRBJ2-1 provide the parts outside the CDR3, is NAGVMQNPRHLVRRRGQEARLRCSPMKGHSHVYWYRQLPEEGLKFMVYLQKENIIDESGMPKERFSAEFPKEGPSILRIQQVVRGDSAAYFCASSPEGEQFFGPGTRLTVL.

In its sample, this clone ranks as medium-sized. The rearrangement uses TRBV27 and TRBJ2-7; TRBD1 aligns across 7 bases. V shed 4 bases, J shed 3 bases, and the junction held 12 bases outside the gene matches. The CDR3 spans 16 residues. Germline V gene data show CDR1 as MNHEY and CDR2 as SMNVEV (reference sequence). This CDR3 is CASSYGTGQKHYEQYF. The CDR3 DNA reads as TGTGCCAGCAGTTATGGGACGGGACAGAAGCACTACGAGCAGTACTTC.

This clone was recorded a few times. This chain connects TRBV6-1 to TRBJ2-5; TRBD1 agrees at 9 bases. The length of the CDR3 is 15 residues. The junction had 10 bases not matched to a gene; V was cut back by 6 bases and J by 5 bases. Germline V CDR1 and CDR2: MNHNS, SASEGT. Here the CDR3 DNA reads TGTGCCAGCAGGGTTGACAGGGGGGCATTGGAGACCCAGTACTTC. It translates to CASRVDRGALETQYF.

This clone occurred once. This CDR3 is CASSSTGGPNYGYTF. CDR3 DNA sequence: TGTGCCAGCAGTTCGACAGGGGGCCCTAACTATGGCTACACCTTC. The V and J genes are TRBV28 and TRBJ1-2; 10 bases fit TRBD1. CDR3 size: 15 residues. V was clipped by 4 bases and J by 0 bases; unmatched bases: 2. Germline V gene sequence: CDR1 MDHEN, CDR2 SYDVKM.

The chain combines TRBV7-6 with TRBJ2-3; D uncertain. Germline-derived CDR1 and CDR2 are SGHVS and FNYEAQ. The CDR3 is 14 amino acids. The germline V and J ends were trimmed by 2 bases and 1 base, with 7 bases remaining between them. DNA for the CDR3: TGTGCCAGCAGCTTATGGGAAGGCACAGATACGCAGTATTTT. This codes for CASSLWEGTDTQYF.

The rearrangement joins TRBV6-4 to TRBJ2-3, with D uncertain. In germline, CDR1 is MRHNA, CDR2 SNTAGT. Trimming stripped 5 bases from V and 9 bases from J, with 18 bases between. This CDR3 contains 14 residues. The CDR3 reads CASSYRSPGSTQYF. CDR3 coding DNA: TGTGCCAGCAGTTACAGAAGTCCAGGTTCCACGCAGTATTTT.

The chain couples TRBV11-2 to TRBJ2-7, with 15 bases matching TRBD2. The CDR3 has 14 amino acids. From germline, CDR1 is SGHAT and CDR2 FQNNGV. Germline trimming cut 7 bases from V and 5 bases from J; bases unmatched to any gene: 3. CDR3 sequence reads: CASIGTSGRNEQYF. The CDR3 bases are TGTGCCAGCATCGGGACTAGCGGGAGGAACGAGCAGTACTTC.

The chain carries TRBV7-3 and TRBJ2-6; 7 bases map to TRBD1. Germline V gene sequence: CDR1 SGHTA, CDR2 FQGTGA. Unmatched junction bases numbered 3, after V lost 3 bases and J lost 4 bases. This CDR3 has 15 amino acids. The CDR3: CASSLTGYGANVLTF. Written as DNA, the CDR3 is TGTGCCAGCAGCTTGACAGGGTACGGGGCCAACGTCCTGACTTTC.

CDR3 sequence: CASSFPQAGGEQFF. CDR3 DNA sequence: TGTGCCAGCAGCTTCCCCCAAGCGGGAGGTGAGCAGTTCTTC. The V and J genes are TRBV11-3 and TRBJ2-1; 9 bases align to TRBD2. The V segment lost 3 bases and the J segment 9 bases; nucleotides outside the gene matches: 6. Germline V gene data show CDR1 as SGHNT and CDR2 as YENEEA. CDR3 size: 14 residues.

The chain combines TRBV7-9 with TRBJ2-1; D may be TRBD1 (6 bases). Germline lookup yields CDR1 SEHNR and CDR2 FQNEAQ (reference sequence). The V gene lost 1 base and the J gene lost 5 bases, with 15 bases spanning the gap. This CDR3 has 16 residues. CDR3 residues: CASSLGLGAMDNEQFF. As DNA, the CDR3 is TGTGCCAGCAGCTTAGGATTGGGGGCGATGGACAATGAGCAGTTCTTC.

In regard to this clone: At one end, the junction sequence differs from germline, possibly due to a read error. The V and J genes are TRBV5-8 and TRBJ1-1; a weak D match, TRBD1 (6 bases). CDR3 length: 13 amino acids. Per the germline V gene, CDR1 is SGHTS and CDR2 is YDEGEE. CDR3 in DNA: TGTGCCAGCACCTTATTTGTGGGGGCTCCGGGGCAATTT. This codes for CASTLFVGAPGQF.

The rearrangement joins TRBV28 to TRBJ2-5; D possibly corresponds to TRBD2 (6 bases). This CDR3 has 13 amino acids. V lost 3 bases and J 5 bases, leaving 10 bases between the germline ends. Germline CDR1 and CDR2: MDHEN and SYDVKM. DNA of the CDR3: TGTGCCAGCAGTTTGGGGGGTATCGAGACCCAGTACTTC. As protein: CASSLGGIETQYF.

The V and J genes are TRBV7-9 and TRBJ1-4, with D possibly matching TRBD1 (6 bases). V gave up 5 bases and J gave up 8 bases, with 18 bases separating them. This CDR3 has 15 residues. The V gene's germline CDR1 is SEHNR and CDR2 FQNEAQ (reference sequence). CDR3 DNA sequence: TGTGCCAGCAGCCCCGACAGGTCCGTGAGGGAAAAACTGTTTTTT. Its protein is CASSPDRSVREKLFF.

The chain joins TRBV19 to TRBJ1-5; tentative D call: TRBD1 (5 bases). The V gene lost 3 bases and the J gene lost 4 bases, with 10 bases spanning the gap. Germline CDR1 LNHDA, CDR2 SQIVND (reference sequence). The CDR3 has 14 residues. CDR3 sequence (DNA): TGTGCCAGTAGTATTCTCGGGGGAAATCAGCCCCAGCATTTT. As protein: CASSILGGNQPQHF.